The rows below give T cell receptor beta chains drawn from one sample of a study of OX40 agonist ivuxolimab in advanced cancers. Clones were sequenced by immunoSEQ multiplex PCR, and TCRdb holds only the in-frame ones, with some missing. The sample carries fewer than 75,000 clones, roughly 92% recorded once. Specimen: CD4+ or CD8+ T cells sorted from blood, collected in a trial of the OX40 agonist ivuxolimab. The receptors originated from an adult with an advanced solid tumor such as melanoma, head and neck, liver or kidney cancer. CDR3s include the opening cysteine and the closing phenylalanine or tryptophan. Fields, in order: CDR3 DNA, CDR3 protein, clone size, J gene, V gene, D gene. The D gene is left open where the match is weak. Some rows mark clone size as missing; the rest say once, few, many or name a class of expanded clone.

TGTGCCAGCAGTGATGGGGCCAGGCTCACCGGGGAGCTGTTTTTT,CASSDGARLTGELFF,-,TRBJ2-2,TRBV2,-
TGCAGCGTTGAAGAGCAGGAAGATCAGCCCCAGCATTTT,CSVEEQEDQPQHF,-,TRBJ1-5,TRBV29-1,-
TGTGCCAGCAGCTTTCCCCTATCTGGAGAGCAGTACTTC,CASSFPLSGEQYF,-,TRBJ2-7,TRBV5-4,-
TGTGCCAGCAGTTTGTGGGGCCGGGCCACCACAGATACGCAGTATTTT,CASSLWGRATTDTQYF,-,TRBJ2-3,TRBV28,-
TGTGCCTCTGCCATTTTCCTTGGGCCTAACTATGGCTACACCTTC,CASAIFLGPNYGYTF,-,TRBJ1-2,TRBV2,-
TGTGCCAGCAGTGAAGGGCGGGGACGGCAGCCCCAGCATTTT,CASSEGRGRQPQHF,-,TRBJ1-5,TRBV6-1,-
TGTGCCAGCTCAGAAAGTCAAAGGGCTGAAGCTTTCTTT,CASSESQRAEAFF,-,TRBJ1-1,TRBV18,-
TGTGCTAGTGCCTCGTCATCGGGGGGCTGGGGAGCAGATACGCAGTATTTT,CASASSSGGWGADTQYF,-,TRBJ2-3,TRBV12-5,-
TGCGCCAGCAGCCAGGGACAGGGGTGGGACACCGGGGAGCTGTTTTTT,CASSQGQGWDTGELFF,-,TRBJ2-2,TRBV4-1,TRBD1
TGCGCCAGCCGGGCGGGAGGGACCGGGGAGCTGTTTTTT,CASRAGGTGELFF,once,TRBJ2-2,TRBV5-1,TRBD2
TGTGCCAGCAGCTTATCTGTATGGCAGGGGAAAGCCGAGCAGTACTTC,CASSLSVWQGKAEQYF,-,TRBJ2-7,TRBV7-9,-
TGTGCCAGCAAGGGACAGGGTAACTCCTACGAGCAGTACTTC,CASKGQGNSYEQYF,-,TRBJ2-7,TRBV2,TRBD1
TGTGCCAGCAGCTTAGATGCCACAGGGGAAGAGCAGTACTTC,CASSLDATGEEQYF,-,TRBJ2-7,TRBV11-2,TRBD1
TGTGCCAGCCGGGACTCGACTCTCCAAGAGACCCAGTACTTC,CASRDSTLQETQYF,-,TRBJ2-5,TRBV28,-
TGTGCCAGCAGCTTAGCGGGGGGGTACACCGGGGAGCTGTTTTTT,CASSLAGGYTGELFF,-,TRBJ2-2,TRBV7-2,TRBD2
TGTGCCAGCAGCGTAGAACCCCAGCAGCAGCTAAACACCATATATTTT,CASSVEPQQQLNTIYF,-,TRBJ1-3,TRBV9,-
TGTGCCATCAGTGTGTCGGGGGAGTTAAACACTGAAGCTTTCTTT,CAISVSGELNTEAFF,-,TRBJ1-1,TRBV10-3,-
TGTGCCAGCAGCCCGACAGGGCACGGCTACACCTTC,CASSPTGHGYTF,-,TRBJ1-2,TRBV14,TRBD1
TGCGCCAGCAGCCAAGAGGGGGGTGGGGCTACATACAATGAGCAGTTCTTC,CASSQEGGGATYNEQFF,-,TRBJ2-1,TRBV4-1,-
TGTGCTAGTGGAATAAGGGGCGATCAGCCCCAGCATTTT,CASGIRGDQPQHF,few,TRBJ1-5,TRBV12-5,-
TGTGCCAGCAGCCCCGGACAGAAAGAGACCCAGTACTTC,CASSPGQKETQYF,-,TRBJ2-5,TRBV11-2,-
TGTGCCAGTAGTGCGGGACAGGGATACGGCATTCAGTACTTC,CASSAGQGYGIQYF,-,TRBJ2-4,TRBV19,TRBD1
TGTGCCAGCACATTCCTTAGCTCTTGGGGGGAGCTGTTTTTT,CASTFLSSWGELFF,-,TRBJ2-2,TRBV27,-
TGTGCCAGCAGCGTAGGTCCAGGGGACGGCTACACCTTC,CASSVGPGDGYTF,few,TRBJ1-2,TRBV9,-
TGTGCCAGCGGCCAAGGGAACGCGAACACCGGGGAGCTGTTTTTT,CASGQGNANTGELFF,-,TRBJ2-2,TRBV6-5,-